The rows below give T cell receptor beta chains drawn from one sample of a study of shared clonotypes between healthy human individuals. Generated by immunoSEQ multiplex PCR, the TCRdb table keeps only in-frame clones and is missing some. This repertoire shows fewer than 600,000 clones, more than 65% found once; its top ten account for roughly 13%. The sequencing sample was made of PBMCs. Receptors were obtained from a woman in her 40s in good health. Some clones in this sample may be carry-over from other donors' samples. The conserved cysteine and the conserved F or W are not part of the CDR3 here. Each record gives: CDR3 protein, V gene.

ASSNVVEPRPEQF,TRBV21-1
SAPDQETQY,TRBV20-1
ASSEALAGGGNTIY,TRBV6-1
ASSRGDRRYNSPLH,TRBV5-6
ASSLAGGSTDTQY,TRBV7-2
AWSVHSGTGDEKLF,TRBV30
ASGLNYEQY,TRBV2
ASSFGTTNEKLF,TRBV27
ASSLSSGSSYNEQF,TRBV7-3
ASSSQLAGHQEQF,TRBV11-2
ASSLEGDSYQPQH,TRBV5-1
ASSSGLREGQETQY,TRBV5-1
SVVGVNEKLF,TRBV29-1
SLRVGTGTYNEQF,TRBV29-1
ASRRSGSVPARGQPQH,TRBV28
ASSFLSETGPGYT,TRBV11-2
ASSATGVTETQY,TRBV9
ASSIVLVGYGYT,TRBV19
ASSQDEGTYGYT,TRBV4-1
ASSLGLAGGSAKETQY,TRBV5-4
ASANGGQGKRPQH,TRBV27
ASSRDRDTEAF,TRBV19
ASSLGAGDPIY,TRBV7-8
ASRTGWGTGQY,TRBV28
ASSPPSVDTQY,TRBV28
ASSLVGPSDTQY,TRBV5-6
ASISGLAGGGDTQY,TRBV2
ASSTGLVLT,TRBV19
ASSDSGGYPYEQY,TRBV6-4
ASSMGTSGNEQF,TRBV19
ASSLGGSSGANVLT,TRBV7-9
ASTIAEGPYEQY,TRBV19
ASSPSGAVTYEQY,TRBV28
ASSQAGTGVGEQY,TRBV7-9
ASIWDTSGGYGYT,TRBV2
ASSLRDRDSAGYT,TRBV28